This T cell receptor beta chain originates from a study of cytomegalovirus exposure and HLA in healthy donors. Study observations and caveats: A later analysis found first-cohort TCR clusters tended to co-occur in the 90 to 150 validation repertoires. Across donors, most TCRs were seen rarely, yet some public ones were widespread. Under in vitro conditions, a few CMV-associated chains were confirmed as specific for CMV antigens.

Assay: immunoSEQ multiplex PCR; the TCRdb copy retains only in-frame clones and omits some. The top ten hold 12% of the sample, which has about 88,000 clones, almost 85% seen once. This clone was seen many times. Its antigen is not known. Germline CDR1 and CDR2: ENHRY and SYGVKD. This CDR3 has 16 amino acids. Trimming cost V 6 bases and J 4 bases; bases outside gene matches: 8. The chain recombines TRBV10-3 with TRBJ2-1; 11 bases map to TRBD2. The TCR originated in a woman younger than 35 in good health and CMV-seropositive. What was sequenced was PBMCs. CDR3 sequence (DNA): TGTGCCATCAGAGCGGGACTAGCGGTACCTTACAATGAGCAGTTCTTC. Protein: CAIRAGLAVPYNEQFF.